A selection of T cell receptor beta chains follows, all from one sample in a study of shared clonotypes between healthy human individuals. Assay used: immunoSEQ multiplex PCR; TCRdb lists only in-frame clones, some missing. The table records about 2.4 million clones, 80% to 95% of them present only once. Input material: naive CD4+ T cells from PBMCs. These receptors all come from a man aged 18 to 35 in good health. Some clones in this sample may be carry-over from other donors' samples. Both conserved end residues are part of each CDR3. The D gene is left open where the match is weak. Clone size is stated in some rows and not others, as once, few, many or a class when expanded.

>once|TRBV9|TRBJ2-2|TRBD1
TGTGCCAGCAGCCCGCGGACAGGGGCCATCACCGGGGAGCTGTTTTTT
CASSPRTGAITGELFF
>.|TRBV5-1|TRBJ2-1|.
TGCGCCAGCAGGGCCACCAGCCCCCACGCGGAGCAGTTCTTC
CASRATSPHAEQFF
>.|TRBV4-2|TRBJ2-1|TRBD2
TGTGCCACGCGGACTAGCGGAGACAATGAGCAGTTCTTC
CATRTSGDNEQFF
>.|TRBV2|TRBJ1-1|.
TGTGCCAGCAGGGAAGACACTTACACTGAAGCTTTCTTT
CASREDTYTEAFF
>.|TRBV5-4|TRBJ1-6|.
TGTGCCAGCAGCTTGGATTCCGAGGACGACCAGAGGGCACCCCTCCACTTT
CASSLDSEDDQRAPLHF
>.|TRBV27|TRBJ1-5|.
TGTGCCAGCAGTTTATTGGGGAATCAGCCCCAGCATTTT
CASSLLGNQPQHF
>.|TRBV5-1|TRBJ2-5|TRBD2
TGCGCCAGCAGCTTGGGTCTAGCGGGGGGACAAGAGACCCAGTACTTC
CASSLGLAGGQETQYF
>.|TRBV21-1|TRBJ2-7|.
TGTGCCAGCAGGGAAGGGGACGAGCAGTACTTC
CASREGDEQYF
>.|TRBV27|TRBJ2-7|.
TGTGCCAGCAGTCTCCGGGGATCTTACGAGCAGTACTTC
CASSLRGSYEQYF
>.|TRBV11-2|TRBJ2-3|TRBD2
TGTGCCAGCAGCGGGACTAGCGGGAGACTATCGGATACGCAGTATTTT
CASSGTSGRLSDTQYF
>once|TRBV7-9|TRBJ2-1|TRBD2
TGTGCCAGCAGCTTAGTTGGCGGGAGAAGGAATGAGCAGTTCTTC
CASSLVGGRRNEQFF
>.|TRBV5-8|TRBJ2-5|.
TGTGCCAGCAGCTTGGTGGCGGCCCAAGAGACCCAGTACTTC
CASSLVAAQETQYF
>.|TRBV28|TRBJ1-1|.
TGTGCCAGCAGTTTATCAGGCTCTTTTGAAGCTTTCTTT
CASSLSGSFEAFF
>.|TRBV28|TRBJ1-3|.
TGTGCCAGCAGTTCGTCCGGGACTCAGGGAAACACCATATATTTT
CASSSSGTQGNTIYF
>.|TRBV2|TRBJ2-7|TRBD2
TGTGCCAGCAGTGAAGAAGTGGTAGGACTAGGAACCTACGAGCAGTACTTC
CASSEEVVGLGTYEQYF
>.|TRBV7-2|TRBJ1-4|TRBD1
TGTGCCAGCAGCTTAGGTCAGGGGGATGAAAAACTGTTTTTT
CASSLGQGDEKLFF
>.|TRBV30|TRBJ2-2|TRBD2
TGTGCCTGGATCGGTAGCGGGAGAGGCACCGGGGAGCTGTTTTTT
CAWIGSGRGTGELFF
>.|TRBV28|TRBJ2-7|.
TGTGCCAGCAGTTTAGTCGGGAGAGGGTACGAGCAGTACTTC
CASSLVGRGYEQYF
>.|TRBV4-3|TRBJ1-3|.
TGCGCCAGCAGCCAAGGGGGCAGAGGAAACACCATATATTTT
CASSQGGRGNTIYF
>.|TRBV5-4|TRBJ2-3|TRBD2
TGTGCCAGCAGCTTTGCGGGGGTCACAGATACGCAGTATTTT
CASSFAGVTDTQYF
>.|TRBV7-2|TRBJ1-1|.
TGTGCCAGCAGCTTTACAGGGTTCACTGAAGCTTTCTTT
CASSFTGFTEAFF
>.|TRBV6-6|TRBJ1-1|.
TGTGCCAGCAGTTACTGGGCGACAGGAAACACTGAAGCTTTCTTT
CASSYWATGNTEAFF
>.|TRBV6-1|TRBJ1-4|TRBD1
TGTGCCACCCAAAACAGGGGGCGGGTTGAAAAACTGTTTTTT
CATQNRGRVEKLFF
>.|TRBV5-5|TRBJ2-7|TRBD1
TGTGCCAGCAGCTTGGTCCCTTCGGGACAGGGTTCCTACGAGCAGTACTTC
CASSLVPSGQGSYEQYF
>.|TRBV7-8|TRBJ1-2|.
TGTGCCAGCAGCTTTCAGTCAGCTAACTATGGCTACACCTTC
CASSFQSANYGYTF
>.|TRBV12-5|TRBJ2-1|TRBD2
TGTGCTAGTGGTGCCCCTAGCGGGAGCTCCTACAATGAGCAGTTCTTC
CASGAPSGSSYNEQFF
>.|TRBV11-2|TRBJ2-5|TRBD2
TGTGCCAGCAGCTTAGATGGGACTAGCGGGAGTTTAGTTTGGGAGACCCAGTACTTC
CASSLDGTSGSLVWETQYF
>.|TRBV28|TRBJ2-4|.
TGTGCCAGCAGTGCCAACCGACGGGGACTAGCCAAAAACATTCAGTACTTC
CASSANRRGLAKNIQYF
>once|TRBV29-1|TRBJ1-2|.
TGCAGCGTTGAACAGTACAGAAGCTATGGCTACACCTTC
CSVEQYRSYGYTF
>.|TRBV6-5|TRBJ2-7|TRBD2
TGTGCCAGCAGTTACGCTCTAGCGGGAGGGGGGGAGGAGCAGTACTTC
CASSYALAGGGEEQYF
>.|TRBV7-2|TRBJ1-4|.
TGTGCCAGCAGCTTAGGGGGTGGGGGATGGGAAAAACTGTTTTTT
CASSLGGGGWEKLFF
>.|TRBV5-8|TRBJ2-5|TRBD2
TGTGCCAGCAGCCCGGGACTAGCGGGACTTCAAGAGACCCAGTACTTC
CASSPGLAGLQETQYF
>.|TRBV19|TRBJ1-2|TRBD1
TGTGCCAGTGCACCGCAGGGGGCTGGAGGCTACACCTTC
CASAPQGAGGYTF
>.|TRBV15|TRBJ2-7|TRBD2
TGTGCCACCAGCAGAGATCGATGGCTAGCGGTATACTACGAGCAGTACTTC
CATSRDRWLAVYYEQYF
>.|TRBV5-1|TRBJ1-2|.
TGCGCCAGCAGCTTGGGAGGGGATAACTATGGCTACACCTTC
CASSLGGDNYGYTF
>.|TRBV19|TRBJ1-5|TRBD1
TGTGCCAGTAGGCTAGGGACAGGCAATCAGCCCCAGCATTTT
CASRLGTGNQPQHF
>.|TRBV7-3|TRBJ2-1|.
TGTGCCAGCAGCCCCGGACTGGGGAATGAGCAGTTCTTC
CASSPGLGNEQFF